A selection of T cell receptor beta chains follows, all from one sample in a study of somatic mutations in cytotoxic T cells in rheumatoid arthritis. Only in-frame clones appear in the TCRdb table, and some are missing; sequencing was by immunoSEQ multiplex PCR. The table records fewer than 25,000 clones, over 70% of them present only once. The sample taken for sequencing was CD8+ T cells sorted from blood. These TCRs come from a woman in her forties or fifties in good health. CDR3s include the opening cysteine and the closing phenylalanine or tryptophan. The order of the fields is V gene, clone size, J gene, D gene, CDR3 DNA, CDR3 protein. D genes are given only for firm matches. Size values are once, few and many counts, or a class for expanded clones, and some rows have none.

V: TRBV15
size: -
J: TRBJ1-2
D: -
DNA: TGTGCCACCAGCAGAGATCGGGCAGGGGATGGCTACACCTTC
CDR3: CATSRDRAGDGYTF

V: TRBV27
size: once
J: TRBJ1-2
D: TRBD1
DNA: TGTGCCAGCAGTCCCCTGACAGGGTCCTATGGCTACACCTTC
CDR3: CASSPLTGSYGYTF

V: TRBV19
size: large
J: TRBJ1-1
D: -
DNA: TGTGCCAGTAGTGAAAATCGGGTGTACACTGAAGCTTTCTTT
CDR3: CASSENRVYTEAFF

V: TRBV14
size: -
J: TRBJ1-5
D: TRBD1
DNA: TGTGCCAGCGACCTTCGGGACAGGGGGATGGAACAGCCCCAGCATTTT
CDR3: CASDLRDRGMEQPQHF

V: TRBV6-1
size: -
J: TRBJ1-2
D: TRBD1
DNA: TGTGCCAGCAGTGAAACAGGCAGGGGGCTGGAAGGCTACACCTTC
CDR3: CASSETGRGLEGYTF

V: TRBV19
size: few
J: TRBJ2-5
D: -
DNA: TGTGCCAGTAGTATAGTCGGGTGGGAGACCCAGTACTTC
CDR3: CASSIVGWETQYF

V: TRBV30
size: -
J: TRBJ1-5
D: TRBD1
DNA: TGTGCCTGGAGTGGTGGACAGGCTTCGCAGCCCCAGCATTTT
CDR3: CAWSGGQASQPQHF

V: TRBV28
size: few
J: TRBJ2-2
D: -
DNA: TGTGCCAGCATGGTTAACAGATTGAACACCGGGGAGCTGTTTTTT
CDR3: CASMVNRLNTGELFF

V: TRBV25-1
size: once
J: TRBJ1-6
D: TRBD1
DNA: TGTGCCAGCACCCCCACAGGGGAGCGGGATTCACCCCTCCACTTT
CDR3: CASTPTGERDSPLHF

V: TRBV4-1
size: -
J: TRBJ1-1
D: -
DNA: TGCGCCAGCAGCCTTGGACAGTTCACTGAAGCTTTCTTT
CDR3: CASSLGQFTEAFF

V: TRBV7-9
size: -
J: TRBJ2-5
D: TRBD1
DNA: TGTGCCAGCAGCTTACCGGGACAGGAAGACCAAGAGACCCAGTACTTC
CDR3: CASSLPGQEDQETQYF

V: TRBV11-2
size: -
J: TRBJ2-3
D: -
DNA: TGTGCCAGCAGCTTAGAAACAGATACGCAGTATTTT
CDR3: CASSLETDTQYF

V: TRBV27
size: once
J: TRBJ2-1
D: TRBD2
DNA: TGTGCCAGCAGTTTATACCCCTCCCTACTAGCGGGGGACAATGAGCAGTTCTTC
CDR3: CASSLYPSLLAGDNEQFF

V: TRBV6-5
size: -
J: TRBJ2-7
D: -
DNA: TGTGCCAGCGGGTTGGGCGAGCAGTACTTC
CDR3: CASGLGEQYF

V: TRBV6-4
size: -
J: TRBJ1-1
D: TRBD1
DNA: TGTGCCAGCAGTGTGGGGGACAGGTCTGAAGCTTTCTTT
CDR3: CASSVGDRSEAFF

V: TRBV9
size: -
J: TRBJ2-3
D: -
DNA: TGTGCCAGCAGCGTAGGTAGCGGTAGCACAGATACGCAGTATTTT
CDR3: CASSVGSGSTDTQYF

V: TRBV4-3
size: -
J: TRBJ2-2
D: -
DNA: TGCGCCAGCAGCCAAGCTCTCTCCGCCGTCACCGGGGAGCTGTTTTTT
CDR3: CASSQALSAVTGELFF

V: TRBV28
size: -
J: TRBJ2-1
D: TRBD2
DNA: TGTGCCAGCAGTCCTAGCGGGGGGGGTAATGAGCAGTTCTTC
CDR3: CASSPSGGGNEQFF

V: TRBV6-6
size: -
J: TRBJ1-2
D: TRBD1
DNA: TGTGCCAGCAGTTACTCGTCAGGGGGCGAATATGGCTACACCTTC
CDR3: CASSYSSGGEYGYTF

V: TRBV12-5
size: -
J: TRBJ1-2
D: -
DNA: TGTGCTAGTGAGAACAGTGGGCCAGGCTATGGCTACACCTTC
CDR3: CASENSGPGYGYTF

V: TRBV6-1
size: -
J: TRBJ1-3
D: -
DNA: TGTGCCAGCAGTGAGTGGCATCCTGGAAACACCATATATTTT
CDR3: CASSEWHPGNTIYF

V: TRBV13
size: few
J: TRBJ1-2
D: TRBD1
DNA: TGTGCCAGCAGCTTAGGTGACAGGGTAAACTATGGCTACACCTTC
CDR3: CASSLGDRVNYGYTF

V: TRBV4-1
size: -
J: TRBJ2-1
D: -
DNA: TGCGCCAGCAGCCAAGGGCCCCTGGGAGGTGAGCAGTTCTTC
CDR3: CASSQGPLGGEQFF

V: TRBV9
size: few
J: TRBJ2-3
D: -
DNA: TGTGCCAGCACCCTGGAGGGGGCGCGGACAGATACGCAGTATTTT
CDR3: CASTLEGARTDTQYF

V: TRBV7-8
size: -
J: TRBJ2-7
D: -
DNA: TGTGCCAGCAGCTTAGCCTGGAGGGGCAGCTCCTACGAGCAGTACTTC
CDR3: CASSLAWRGSSYEQYF

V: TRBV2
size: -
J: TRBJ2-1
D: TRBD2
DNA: TGTGCCAGCAGTGAACGACTAGCGGGAGGCGGTGAGCAGTTCTTC
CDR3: CASSERLAGGGEQFF

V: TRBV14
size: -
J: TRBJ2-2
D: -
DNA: TGTGCCAGCAGCCAAAGGGGTCCCACTTTCACCGGGGAGCTGTTTTTT
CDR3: CASSQRGPTFTGELFF

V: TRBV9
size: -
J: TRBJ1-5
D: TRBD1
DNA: TGTGCCAGCAGCCCCGGACAGGTCAATCAGCCCCAGCATTTT
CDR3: CASSPGQVNQPQHF

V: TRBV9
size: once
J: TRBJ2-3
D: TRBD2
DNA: TGTGCCAGCAGCCCGACTAGCGGGAGGGCAGATACGCAGTATTTT
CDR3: CASSPTSGRADTQYF

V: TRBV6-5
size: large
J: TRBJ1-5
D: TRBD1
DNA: TGTGCCAGCTCCGAGGACAGGGCACAACAGCCCCAGCATTTT
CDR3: CASSEDRAQQPQHF

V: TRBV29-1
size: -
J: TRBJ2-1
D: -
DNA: TGCAGCGGGCAGGGTAGCTCCTACAATGAGCAGTTCTTC
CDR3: CSGQGSSYNEQFF

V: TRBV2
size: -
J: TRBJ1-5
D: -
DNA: TGTGCCAGCAGTTCCGGAGGGGCCAGCAATCAGCCCCAGCATTTT
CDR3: CASSSGGASNQPQHF

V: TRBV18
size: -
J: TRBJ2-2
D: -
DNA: TGTGCCAGCTCACCACCGGAAGGGGTGGAGGAGCTGTTTTTT
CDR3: CASSPPEGVEELFF